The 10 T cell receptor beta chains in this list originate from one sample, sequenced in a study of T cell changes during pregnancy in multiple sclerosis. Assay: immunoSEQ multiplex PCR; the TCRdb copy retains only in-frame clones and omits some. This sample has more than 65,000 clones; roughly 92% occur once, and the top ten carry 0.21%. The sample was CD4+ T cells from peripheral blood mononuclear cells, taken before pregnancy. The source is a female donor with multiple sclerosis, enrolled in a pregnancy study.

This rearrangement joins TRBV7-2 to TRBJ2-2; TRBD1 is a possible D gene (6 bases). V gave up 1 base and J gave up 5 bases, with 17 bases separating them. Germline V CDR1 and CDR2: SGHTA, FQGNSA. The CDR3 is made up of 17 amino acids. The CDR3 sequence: CASSLGRFGRGTGELFF. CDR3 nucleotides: TGTGCCAGCAGCTTAGGGCGTTTCGGCAGGGGAACCGGGGAGCTGTTTTTT.

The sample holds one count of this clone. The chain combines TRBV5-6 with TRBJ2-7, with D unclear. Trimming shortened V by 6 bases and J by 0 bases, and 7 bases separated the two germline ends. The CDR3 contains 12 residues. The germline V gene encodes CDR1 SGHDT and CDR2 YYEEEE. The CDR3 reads CASNNPSYEQYF. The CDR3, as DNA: TGTGCCAGCAACAACCCCTCCTACGAGCAGTACTTC.

CDR3 sequence reads: CASSLNQLAGELFF. The CDR3 region has the DNA TGCGCCAGCAGCTTGAACCAACTCGCCGGGGAGCTGTTTTTT. V usage is TRBV5-1 and J usage is TRBJ2-2; D is ambiguous. The germline V and J ends were trimmed by 1 base and 6 bases, with 10 bases remaining between them. This CDR3 comprises 14 residues. Germline V gene sequence: CDR1 SGHRS, CDR2 YFSETQ.

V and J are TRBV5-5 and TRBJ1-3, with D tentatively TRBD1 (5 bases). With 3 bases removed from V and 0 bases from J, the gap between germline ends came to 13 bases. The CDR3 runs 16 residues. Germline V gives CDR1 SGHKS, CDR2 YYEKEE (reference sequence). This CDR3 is CASSYGTFSSGNTIYF. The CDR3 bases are TGTGCCAGCAGCTACGGGACTTTTAGCTCTGGAAACACCATATATTTT.

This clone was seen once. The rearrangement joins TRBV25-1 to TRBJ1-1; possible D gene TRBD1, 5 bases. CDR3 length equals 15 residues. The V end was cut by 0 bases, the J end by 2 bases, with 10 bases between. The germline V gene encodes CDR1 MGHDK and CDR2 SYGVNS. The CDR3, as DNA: TGTGCCAGCAGTGAATATGGCAGGGCAAACACTGAAGCTTTCTTT. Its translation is CASSEYGRANTEAFF.

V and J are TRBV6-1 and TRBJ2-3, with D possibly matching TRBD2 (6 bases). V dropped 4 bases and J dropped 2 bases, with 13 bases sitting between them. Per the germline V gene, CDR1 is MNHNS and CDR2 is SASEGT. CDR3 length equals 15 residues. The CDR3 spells CASSGLASYTDTQYF. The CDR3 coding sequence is TGTGCCAGCAGTGGTCTAGCGAGCTACACAGATACGCAGTATTTT.

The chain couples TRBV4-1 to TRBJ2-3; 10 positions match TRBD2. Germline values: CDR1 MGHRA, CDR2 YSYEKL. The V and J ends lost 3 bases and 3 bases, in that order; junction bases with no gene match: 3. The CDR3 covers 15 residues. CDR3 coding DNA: TGCGCCAGCAGCCAGGGACTAGCGAATACAGATACGCAGTATTTT. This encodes CASSQGLANTDTQYF.

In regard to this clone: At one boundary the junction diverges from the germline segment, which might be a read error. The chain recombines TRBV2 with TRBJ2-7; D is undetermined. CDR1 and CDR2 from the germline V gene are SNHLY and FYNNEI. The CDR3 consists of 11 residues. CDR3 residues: CASSASYGQYF. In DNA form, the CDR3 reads TGTGCCAGCAGTGCCTCTTACGGGCAGTACTTC.

The CDR3 coding sequence is TGTGCCAGCAGTAACTACCGGGGGACTAATGAAAAACTGTTTTTT. It yields the protein CASSNYRGTNEKLFF. The gene calls are TRBV2 and TRBJ1-4; the D gene is possibly TRBD1 (5 bases). V lost 5 bases, J lost 2 bases, and 12 bases lay in between. This CDR3 is built from 15 residues. Germline lookup yields CDR1 SNHLY and CDR2 FYNNEI.

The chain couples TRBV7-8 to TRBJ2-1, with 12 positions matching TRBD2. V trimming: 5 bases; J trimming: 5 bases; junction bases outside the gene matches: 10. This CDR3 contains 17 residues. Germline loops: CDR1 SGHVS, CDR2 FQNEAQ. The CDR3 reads CASSRSQTSGRDNEQFF. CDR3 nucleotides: TGTGCCAGCAGCCGCTCGCAGACTAGCGGGAGAGACAATGAGCAGTTCTTC.